This T cell receptor (beta chain) appears in the sequencing data of a study of PD-L1 blockade in urothelial cancer. As for time point: pretreatment peripheral blood. V was clipped by 0 bases and J by 2 bases, with 11 bases between them. The CDR3 runs to 15 residues. Germline CDR1 and CDR2: SGHNT and YYREEE (reference sequence). Only in-frame clones appear in the TCRdb table, and some are missing; sequencing was by immunoSEQ multiplex PCR. This table holds fewer than 80,000 clones, about 86% found once. The TCR comes from a man between 65 and 79 years old with urothelial cancer. The sample consisted of PBMCs, taken around atezolizumab (anti-PD-L1) treatment. The chain carries TRBV5-4 and TRBJ1-1, with a possible D match to TRBD1 (6 bases). CDR3 sequence reads: CASSLGTAPNTEAFF. In nucleotides, the CDR3 is TGTGCCAGCAGCTTGGGGACAGCGCCCAACACTGAAGCTTTCTTT.